This TCR beta chain was documented in a study of cytomegalovirus exposure and HLA in healthy donors. PCR primers comprised 60 Vbeta and 13 Jbeta primers. This table comes from immunoSEQ multiplex PCR, and its TCRdb copy is limited to in-frame clones, with some not included. Of about 120,000 clones in the sample, more than 60% were seen once. General observations from the study: There were some public TCRs occurring in many donors, but most TCR sequences were rare.

In regard to this clone: The target antigen is unknown.

Germline CDR1 SGHNT, CDR2 YYREEE (reference sequence). The CDR3 runs to 14 residues. V shed 2 bases and J 6 bases; nucleotides not matched to a gene: 4. Sequenced sample: PBMCs. The receptor was isolated from a man aged 40-55 years in good health and CMV-seropositive. The chain couples TRBV5-4 to TRBJ2-3; 9 positions match TRBD1. CDR3 amino acids: CASSFRDRDDTQYF. CDR3 DNA: TGTGCCAGCAGCTTCCGGGACAGGGATGATACGCAGTATTTT.